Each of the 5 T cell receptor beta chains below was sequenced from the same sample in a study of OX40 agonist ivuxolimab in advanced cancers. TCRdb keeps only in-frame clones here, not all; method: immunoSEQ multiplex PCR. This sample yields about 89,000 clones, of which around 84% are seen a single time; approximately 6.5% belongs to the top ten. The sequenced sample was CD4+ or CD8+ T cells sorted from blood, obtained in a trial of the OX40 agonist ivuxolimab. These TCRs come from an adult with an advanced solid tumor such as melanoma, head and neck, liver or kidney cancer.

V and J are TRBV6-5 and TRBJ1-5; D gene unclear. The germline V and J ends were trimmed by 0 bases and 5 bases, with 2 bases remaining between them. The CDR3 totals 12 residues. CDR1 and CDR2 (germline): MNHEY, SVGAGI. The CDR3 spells CASSYSYQPQHF. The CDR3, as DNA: TGTGCCAGCAGTTACTCTTATCAGCCCCAGCATTTT.

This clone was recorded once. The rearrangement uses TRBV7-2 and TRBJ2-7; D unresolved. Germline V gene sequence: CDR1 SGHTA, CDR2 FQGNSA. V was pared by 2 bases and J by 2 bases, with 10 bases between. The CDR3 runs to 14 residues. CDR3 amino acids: CASSLLNGAYEQYF. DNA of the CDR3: TGTGCCAGCAGCTTATTAAACGGAGCCTACGAGCAGTACTTC. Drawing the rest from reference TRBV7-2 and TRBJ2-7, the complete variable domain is GAGVSQSPSNKVTEKGKDVELRCDPISGHTALYWYRQSLGQGLEFLIYFQGNSAPDKSGLPSDRFSAERTGGSVSTLTIQRTQQEDSAVYLCASSLLNGAYEQYFGPGTRLTVT.

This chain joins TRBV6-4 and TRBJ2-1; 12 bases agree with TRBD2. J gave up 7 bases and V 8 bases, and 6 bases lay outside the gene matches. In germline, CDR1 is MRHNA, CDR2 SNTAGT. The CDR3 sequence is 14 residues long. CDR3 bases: TGTGCCAGCGCCCTAGCGGGAGGGGGTAATGAGCAGTTCTTC. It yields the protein CASALAGGGNEQFF.

The chain's CDR3 is CSVEPGTDTQYF. The CDR3 coding sequence is TGCAGCGTTGAACCCGGCACAGATACGCAGTATTTT. The chain links TRBV29-1 to TRBJ2-3, with unresolved D. Trimming removed 2 bases from V and 1 base from J, with 4 bases in between. The CDR3 has 12 amino acids. Germline V CDR1 and CDR2: SQVTM, ANQGSEA.

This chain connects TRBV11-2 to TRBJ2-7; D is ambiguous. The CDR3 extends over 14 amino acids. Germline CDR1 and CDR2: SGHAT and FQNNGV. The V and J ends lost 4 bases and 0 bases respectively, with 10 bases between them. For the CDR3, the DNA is TGTGCCAGCAGCTCGAATCAATACTCCTACGAGCAGTACTTC. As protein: CASSSNQYSYEQYF.